This is a list of T cell receptor beta chains from one sample in a study of CD8 T cells in Susac syndrome. Via MiXCR, TCRdb re-called the immunoSEQ multiplex PCR reads, giving one row per CDR3 protein. This table holds 250,000 to 350,000 distinct CDR3 sequences, just over 90% found once. The sample consisted of CD4+ T cells from PBMCs. These receptors came from a human donor with multiple sclerosis. CDR3s include the opening cysteine and the closing phenylalanine or tryptophan. The order of the fields is J gene, V gene, D gene, clone size, CDR3 length, CDR3 DNA, CDR3 protein. The D gene is left open where the match is weak. Clone sizes are given selectively: once, few, many, or a class where the clone is expanded.

TRBJ1-1 TRBV10-3 TRBD1 NA 13 TGTGCCTCAATTGGACAGGGCGACACTGAAGCTTTCTTT CASIGQGDTEAFF
TRBJ2-1 TRBV29-1 TRBD2 NA 16 TGCAGCGTTGAGGCTACTAGCGGGAGAAGGTACAATGAGCAGTTCTTC CSVEATSGRRYNEQFF
TRBJ2-3 TRBV5-1 TRBD2 NA 16 TGCGCCAGCAGCTTCCGGCTAGCGGAAGGAATGGATACGCAGTATTTT CASSFRLAEGMDTQYF
TRBJ1-6 TRBV3-1 TRBD1 NA 17 TGTGCCAGCAGCCCCACGCTGGACCGGACAGGGAGTACACCCCTCCACTTT CASSPTLDRTGSTPLHF
TRBJ1-3 TRBV7-9 NA NA 15 TGTGCCAGCAGCCCCGACCTAGGGCCTGGAAACACCATATATTTT CASSPDLGPGNTIYF
TRBJ2-7 TRBV7-2 NA NA 14 TGTGCCAGCAGCTTAGTGGGAATACCCTACGAGCAGTACTTC CASSLVGIPYEQYF
TRBJ2-3 TRBV12-3/TRBV12-4 NA NA 11 TGTGCCAGCACCTTCACAGATACGCAGTATTTT CASTFTDTQYF
TRBJ2-1 TRBV6-1 TRBD2 few 14 TGTGCCAGCACACAAAGGACTAGCGGCAATGAGCAGTTCTTC CASTQRTSGNEQFF
TRBJ2-7 TRBV30 NA NA 13 TGTGCCTGGAATGGCAGATACTCCTACGAGCAGTACTTC CAWNGRYSYEQYF
TRBJ1-1 TRBV5-1 TRBD1 NA 13 TGCGCCAGCAGCAACAGGGGCCAGGCTGAAGCTTTCTTT CASSNRGQAEAFF
TRBJ1-2 TRBV9 NA NA 13 TGTGCCAGCAGCTCCCCACCCTACTATGGCTACACCTTC CASSSPPYYGYTF
TRBJ2-5 TRBV27 TRBD1 NA 19 TGTGCCAGCAGTTTCTCCGGGACAGGGGGACAATTCGATGGGGAGACCCAGTACTTC CASSFSGTGGQFDGETQYF
TRBJ2-7 TRBV20-1 TRBD2 NA 16 TGCAGTGCTGTAGCGGGAGGGCCCTCGGTGGCCTACGAGCAGTACTTC CSAVAGGPSVAYEQYF
TRBJ1-5 TRBV27 NA NA 15 TGTGCCAGCAAGTCGAGGGGACTGAGCAATCAGCCCCAGCATTTT CASKSRGLSNQPQHF
TRBJ1-2 TRBV24-1 NA NA 15 TGTGCCACCAGTGATTCTCGGGACTCATACTATGGCTACACCTTC CATSDSRDSYYGYTF
TRBJ2-5 TRBV5-4 TRBD2 NA 19 TGTGCCAGCAGCTCCGCCGGGACTAGCGGGGTAGGGGCGAAAGAGACCCAGTACTTC CASSSAGTSGVGAKETQYF
TRBJ2-3 TRBV10-3 NA NA 14 TGTGCCATCAGTGAGTCGGGAAGCACAGATACGCAGTATTTT CAISESGSTDTQYF
TRBJ2-3 TRBV7-8 NA NA 15 TGTGCCAGCAGCGTCGAGGGAGGTAGGGCTGATACGCAGTATTTT CASSVEGGRADTQYF
TRBJ1-2 TRBV27 NA NA 16 TGTGCCAGCAGTTCCTTTGGGGGACGATCCGCGGCGGGCTACACCTTC CASSSFGGRSAAGYTF
TRBJ2-1 TRBV7-9 TRBD2 NA 15 TGTGCCAGCAGCAAAACCGGGACTAGCGCCCATGAGCAGTTCTTC CASSKTGTSAHEQFF
TRBJ1-2 TRBV2 NA NA 18 TGTGCCAGCAGTGCGGTTGTATTGTCCAGATCCTCCCAGACGCGCTACACCTTC CASSAVVLSRSSQTRYTF
TRBJ2-2 TRBV2 NA NA 14 TGTGCCAGCAGTAGAACGGAAAACACCGGGGAGCTGTTTTTT CASSRTENTGELFF
TRBJ1-5 TRBV12-3/TRBV12-4 NA NA 16 TGTGCCAGCAGCAGGGCTGTTCTTATCGGGAATCAGCCCCAGCATTTT CASSRAVLIGNQPQHF
TRBJ2-1 TRBV7-3 TRBD1 few 15 TGTGCCAGCAGCTTAGGGGGACAGGGGTACAATGAGCAGTTCTTC CASSLGGQGYNEQFF
TRBJ1-1 TRBV19 NA NA 15 TGTGCCAGTAGTACGTCTAGCAGGGTCGGCACTGAAGCTTTCTTT CASSTSSRVGTEAFF
TRBJ2-5 TRBV19 TRBD2 NA 14 TGTGCCAGTACGGCTAGCGGGGGGAAGGAGACCCAGTACTTC CASTASGGKETQYF
TRBJ1-2 TRBV18 NA NA 15 TGTGCCAGCTCTCCCTCGGCGGCGACTAACTATGGCTACACCTTC CASSPSAATNYGYTF
TRBJ1-5 TRBV30 TRBD1 NA 15 TGTGCCTGGAGTGTTGGGGACAGCCCAAATCAGCCCCAGCATTTT CAWSVGDSPNQPQHF
TRBJ1-2 TRBV18 NA once 13 TGTGCCAGCTCACCCACAGGGAGCGAGGGCTACACCTTC CASSPTGSEGYTF
TRBJ2-1 TRBV12-3/TRBV12-4 NA NA 17 TGTGCCAGCAGTTCGTCCCTAGCGACCTACGGAGGCGATGAGCAGTTCTTC CASSSSLATYGGDEQFF
TRBJ2-5 TRBV30 TRBD1 few 15 TGTGCCTGGAGTGGAGGGACAGGGCGTCAAGAGACCCAGTACTTC CAWSGGTGRQETQYF
TRBJ1-6 TRBV5-1 NA NA 14 TGCGCCAGCGCGTCCCTGGGGGATAATTCACCCCTCCACTTT CASASLGDNSPLHF
TRBJ2-7 TRBV7-9 NA NA 17 TGTGCCAGCAGCTTCAGTACGACAGGGACTTCAACCTACGAGCAGTACTTC CASSFSTTGTSTYEQYF
TRBJ1-3 TRBV30 NA once 15 TGTGCCTGGACCAAAGGGACAATTGCAGGAAACACCATATATTTT CAWTKGTIAGNTIYF
TRBJ1-4 TRBV5-1 TRBD1 NA 14 TGCGCCAGCAGCCGGGCGACAGGGTGGGAAAAACTGTTTTTT CASSRATGWEKLFF
TRBJ2-5 TRBV5-1 NA NA 16 TGCGCCAGCAGCTTGGGATACGAGGTGGGGTACCGCGACCAGTACTTC CASSLGYEVGYRDQYF
TRBJ1-2 TRBV7-9 NA NA 14 TGTGCCAGCAGTCTTAACAGGGATGGCTATGGCTACACCTTC CASSLNRDGYGYTF
TRBJ1-1 TRBV20-1 NA NA 14 TGCAGTGCTAGACCCCGGGACGGGGTCACTGAAGCTTTCTTT CSARPRDGVTEAFF
TRBJ2-7 TRBV29-1 NA NA 12 TGCAGCGTTGAGGGCAGTTCTGGCGAGCAGTACTTC CSVEGSSGEQYF
TRBJ2-7 TRBV6-2/TRBV6-3 NA NA 14 TGTGCCAGCAGGGTTGGCCAGGGAAGGTGGGAGCAGTACTTC CASRVGQGRWEQYF
TRBJ2-7 TRBV5-1 TRBD1 NA 16 TGCGCCAGCAGCACAAGCTCCGGGACAGGGAGCCACGAGCAGTACTTC CASSTSSGTGSHEQYF
TRBJ2-1 TRBV29-1 NA NA 14 TGCAGCGCCCCGAAGGACGTATCCTACAATGAGCAGTTCTTC CSAPKDVSYNEQFF
TRBJ1-1 TRBV20-1 NA NA 14 TGCAGTGCAGCCCCACCGGGACTTAACACTGAAGCTTTCTTT CSAAPPGLNTEAFF
TRBJ2-1 TRBV5-1 TRBD2 NA 16 TGCGCCAGCAGCTACAATCCGGGACTAGTCCCCAATGAGCAGTTCTTC CASSYNPGLVPNEQFF
TRBJ1-2 TRBV7-9 TRBD1 NA 15 TGTGCCAGCAGCCCGTTTTACAGGGGAAGCTATGGCTACACCTTC CASSPFYRGSYGYTF
TRBJ2-1 TRBV24-1 TRBD2 NA 15 TGTGCCACCAGTGCCGCGGGAGGAACCTACAATGAGCAGTTCTTC CATSAAGGTYNEQFF